This T cell receptor (beta chain) derives from a study of blood T cell repertoires in COVID-19. Turning to the study itself: Spain, Italy and the United States supplied samples that represented acute and convalescent COVID-19. PBMCs, B-cell-depleted T cells, or T cells provided the cDNA or gDNA that made up the material.

Losses at the gene ends were 8 bases for V and 4 bases for J; bases not matched to a gene: 1. The CDR3 consists of 11 residues. The germline CDR1 and CDR2 sequences are GTSNPN and SVGIG (reference sequence). As originally analysed: Counts of nucleated cells, estimated from reference gene primer amplification, were obtained. Method: immunoSEQ multiplex PCR; TCRdb's copy keeps in-frame clones and lacks some. From that table come the V and J calls and clone size; the DNA was used to work out D and trimming. The sample lists roughly 80,000 clones, around 69% occurring once. In its sample, this clone was seen a few times.

This receptor was obtained from a man in his 70s with active or convalescent COVID-19. The sample consisted of peripheral blood. The rearrangement links TRBV30 to TRBJ2-7, with TRBD2 identical over 11 bases. CDR3 loop: CAGTSGYEQYF. CDR3 coding DNA: TGTGCCGGGACTAGCGGATACGAGCAGTACTTC.